The present entry profiles one TCR beta chain with its context. Its antigen remains unknown. This sample is part of a study of OX40 agonist ivuxolimab in advanced cancers. Whole-study results and caveats: Among the lowest levels of clonal expansion were found in partial responders at 0.1-3.0 mg/kg.

Libraries were prepared by immunoSEQ multiplex PCR; TCRdb keeps only in-frame clonotypes and omits some of them. The sample has over 50,000 clones, roughly 90% seen once. Germline CDR1 and CDR2: KGHSH and LQKENI. The CDR3 has 14 amino acids. With V trimmed by 5 bases and J by 6 bases, 6 bases remained unmatched. The receptor's source is an adult with an advanced solid tumor such as melanoma, head and neck, liver or kidney cancer. The rearrangement uses TRBV18 and TRBJ2-1, with TRBD1 identical over 8 bases. The input for sequencing was CD4+ or CD8+ T cells sorted from blood, taken in a trial of the OX40 agonist ivuxolimab. CDR3 amino acids: CASSTQTGGNEQFF. CDR3 nucleotides: TGTGCCAGCTCAACCCAAACAGGGGGCAATGAGCAGTTCTTC.